This record concerns one TCR beta chain sequence. Per the original data handling: The assay estimated nucleated cells by amplifying reference gene primers. Here immunoSEQ multiplex PCR was the method, and the copy in TCRdb shows in-frame clones only, minus some. V and J calls and clone size are given by that table; D and trimming were obtained from the DNA. This table has a few hundred thousand clones, about 86% appearing once. The record originates from a study of blood T cell repertoires in COVID-19. Overall study: The United States, Italy and Spain were the sources of the acute and convalescent COVID-19 samples. Nucleic acid was either cDNA or gDNA, and it came from T cells, B-cell-depleted T cells, or PBMCs.

The CDR3 totals 14 residues. The V gene's germline CDR1 is SGHDN and CDR2 FVKESK. Between the trimmed V and J ends, which lost 3 bases and 2 bases, there was a span of 9 bases. V gene TRBV14 combines with J gene TRBJ2-3, with a possible D match to TRBD2 (5 bases). Sequencing used peripheral blood. The receptor was derived from a man between 18 and 35 years old with active or convalescent COVID-19. Here the CDR3 DNA reads TGTGCCAGCAGCCATGGACTCGTCACAGATACGCAGTATTTT. Translation: CASSHGLVTDTQYF.